Detailed here is one TCR beta chain. Produced via immunoSEQ multiplex PCR; TCRdb's table is partial and in-frame only. Of 25,000 to 30,000 clones listed, about 94% are singletons. Germline lookup yields CDR1 SGHNT and CDR2 YYREEE (reference sequence). This CDR3 is built from 13 residues. V dropped 6 bases and J dropped 8 bases, with 15 bases sitting between them. The sample originates from a study of graft-versus-host responses after intestinal transplantation. About the study: Multivisceral, liver-intestinal, or isolated intestinal grafts were transplanted into recipients.

This chain connects TRBV5-4 to TRBJ2-1, with D possibly TRBD1 on 6 matching bases. This clonotype was sampled from a human patient who received an intestinal transplant, so some T cells may come from the graft donor. The input for sequencing was PBMCs, taken 30 days after intestinal transplant. CDR3 residues: CASTLIGGDEQFF. CDR3 DNA: TGTGCCAGCACCTTAATTGGGGGCGATGAGCAGTTCTTC.